This TCR beta chain was sequenced for a study of control samples from healthy donors and cancer patients. The repertoire was sequenced with immunoSEQ multiplex PCR; TCRdb's copy has only in-frame clones and lacks some. The sample contains about 44,000 clones, roughly three quarters of which appear only once. The CDR3 extends over 14 amino acids. Trimming took off 3 bases at V and 5 bases at J, with 11 bases between the two ends. CDR1 is KGHSH, CDR2 LQKENI, per germline. This clone has more than one count but fewer than ten. This sequence originates from a male donor with melanoma. The rearrangement uses TRBV18 and TRBJ1-5; D gene unclear. Sequencing input: formalin-fixed, paraffin-embedded tissue. CDR3 sequence reads: CASSPDQDYQPQHF. The CDR3 DNA is TGTGCCAGCTCACCGGACCAGGATTATCAGCCCCAGCATTTT.